Following are 13 T cell receptor beta chains from one sample sequenced in a study of CD4 T cells in relation to SARS-CoV-2 and coronaviruses. These receptors' targets are unknown. Some clones are missing from TCRdb's copy, which holds only in-frame ones; the method was immunoSEQ multiplex PCR. The table has about 19,000 clones, about 81% seen once; the top ten hold roughly 10%. Unexposed donor CD4+ T cells date from 2011-2018, before the COVID-19 pandemic. The cells were cultured for 10 days before CD4+ T cells were isolated. Sequences were obtained from CD4+ T cells from PBMCs, cultured in vitro. The receptor set was obtained from a human donor in good health.

This clone has just one count. The genes are TRBV7-6 and TRBJ2-5; TRBD2 aligns across 7 bases. After removal of 4 bases from V and 2 bases from J, the junction contained 7 bases not matched to a gene. CDR1 SGHVS and CDR2 FNYEAQ come from the germline V gene. The CDR3 is 15 residues long. DNA for the CDR3: TGTGCCAGCAGCTCCTTGACTAGCATACAAGAGACCCAGTACTTC. Translation gives CASSSLTSIQETQYF.

The rearrangement uses TRBV11-2 and TRBJ1-4, with 7 bases fitting TRBD1. J gave up 7 bases and V 5 bases, and 7 bases lay outside the gene matches. The CDR3 has 14 amino acids. Germline V gene sequence: CDR1 SGHAT, CDR2 FQNNGV. In DNA, the CDR3 is TGTGCCAGCAGCCTCGACAGGGTAGCTGAAAAACTGTTTTTT. Its translation: CASSLDRVAEKLFF.

The chain combines TRBV29-1 with TRBJ2-6; D is perhaps TRBD1 (5 bases). V was cut by 4 bases and J by 0 bases, with 10 bases left in between. The CDR3 length is 15 residues. Germline-derived CDR1 and CDR2 are SQVTM and ANQGSEA. CDR3 amino acids: CSVAQDSSGANVLTF. CDR3 DNA: TGCAGCGTTGCACAGGATTCCTCTGGGGCCAACGTCCTGACTTTC.

This clone was seen just once. The chain links TRBV6-1 to TRBJ2-5; the D is unclear. Between the trimmed V and J ends, which lost 3 bases and 5 bases, there was a span of 10 bases. CDR1 is MNHNS and CDR2 is SASEGT in the germline V gene. This CDR3 spans 13 amino acids. The DNA for the CDR3 is TGTGCCAGCAGTGAGATATCCGACGAGACCCAGTACTTC. This gives the protein CASSEISDETQYF.

The chain combines TRBV27 with TRBJ2-7; D is unclear. CDR1 MNHEY and CDR2 SMNVEV come from the germline V gene (reference sequence). The CDR3 has 13 amino acids. V dropped 5 bases and J dropped 0 bases, with 8 bases sitting between them. CDR3 bases: TGTGCCAGCAGTCCCCGGATCTCCTACGAGCAGTACTTC. Residues: CASSPRISYEQYF.

This sequence joins TRBV9 and TRBJ1-2; the D gene is possibly TRBD1 (5 bases). Germline CDR1 is SGDLS and CDR2 is YYNGEE. The CDR3 spans 14 residues. Trimming cost V 2 bases and J 2 bases, with 10 bases left between them. CDR3 nucleotides: TGTGCCAGCAGCGTTGGGGGACCCAACTATGGCTACACCTTC. As protein: CASSVGGPNYGYTF.

The CDR3 loop is CASSVTSTEQFF. The CDR3 coding sequence is TGTGCCAGCAGCGTTACTAGCACCGAGCAGTTCTTC. The chain uses TRBV9 and TRBJ2-1; D possibly corresponds to TRBD2 (6 bases). V dropped 2 bases and J dropped 10 bases, with 10 bases sitting between them. This CDR3 spans 12 amino acids. CDR1 is SGDLS and CDR2 is YYNGEE in the germline V gene.

This clone was found a few times. J is TRBJ2-7 and V is TRBV7-8; tentative D call: TRBD1 (5 bases). Trimming pared 5 bases from V and 0 bases from J, leaving 17 bases between. Per the germline V gene, CDR1 is SGHVS and CDR2 is FQNEAQ. The CDR3 is made up of 16 amino acids. CDR3 in amino acids: CASSIQGTLDSYEQYF. In DNA form, the CDR3 reads TGTGCCAGCAGCATCCAGGGCACCCTGGACTCCTACGAGCAGTACTTC.

The rearrangement joins TRBV3-1 (or the pseudogene TRBV3-2) to TRBJ2-3; D not certain. In germline, CDR1 is LGHDT, CDR2 YNNKEL (reference sequence). CDR3 size: 12 residues. Trimming removed 0 bases at V and 9 bases at J, with 7 bases between. The CDR3 nucleotides are TGTGCCAGCAGCCAAGAGATCTTCACGCAGTATTTT. It encodes CASSQEIFTQYF.

This chain uses TRBV27 with TRBJ1-2, with D possibly being TRBD1 (6 bases). CDR1 MNHEY and CDR2 SMNVEV come from the germline V gene (reference sequence). V dropped 4 bases and J dropped 4 bases, with 16 bases sitting between them. The CDR3 is 15 residues long. Here the CDR3 DNA reads TGTGCCAGCAGTTCCCGGGGGGGCCTGGGCTATGGCTACACCTTC. It translates to CASSSRGGLGYGYTF.

The CDR3 reads CASSLDRGNSPLHF. The CDR3, as DNA: TGTGCCAGCAGCCTCGACAGGGGGAATTCACCCCTCCACTTT. The chain is built from TRBV7-9 and TRBJ1-6; 9 bases align to TRBD1. This CDR3 is built from 14 residues. Germline CDR1 is SEHNR and CDR2 is FQNEAQ (reference sequence). J lost 7 bases, V lost 5 bases, and 3 bases had no gene match.

This chain uses TRBV2 with TRBJ2-3; D is uncertain. This CDR3 is built from 14 residues. Trimming shortened V by 4 bases and J by 4 bases, and 12 bases separated the two germline ends. Germline V gives CDR1 SNHLY, CDR2 FYNNEI. The CDR3 loop reads CASSAVGRADTQYF. The CDR3 coding sequence is TGTGCCAGCAGTGCAGTGGGAAGGGCAGATACGCAGTATTTT. Full variable domain (remainder filled in from reference TRBV2 and TRBJ2-3): EPEVTQTPSHQVTQMGQEVILRCVPISNHLYFYWYRQILGQKVEFLVSFYNNEISEKSEIFDDQFSVERPDGSNFTLKIRSTKLEDSAMYFCASSAVGRADTQYFGPGTRLTVL.

A few counts support this clone. V and J are TRBV5-1 and TRBJ1-3; 8 bases match TRBD1. The V segment lost 2 bases and the J segment 2 bases; nucleotides outside the gene matches: 0. This CDR3 is built from 14 residues. The V gene's germline CDR1 is SGHRS and CDR2 YFSETQ. The CDR3 DNA sequence: TGCGCCAGCAGCTTACAGGGGGCTGGAAACACCATATATTTT. Translated, it gives CASSLQGAGNTIYF.